The rows below give T cell receptor beta chains drawn from one sample of a study of post-analysis software for immune sequencing data. TCRdb re-called the PCR reads through MiXCR, storing one row per CDR3 protein. The sample lists about 540,000 distinct CDR3 sequences; 30% to 40% were seen once. The sample comprised blood. Source of these receptors: a girl under 18 with multiple sclerosis. Both conserved end residues are trimmed from each CDR3.

>TRBV20-1|13|TRBJ2-5
SARDRLRIQETQY
>TRBV4-1|16|TRBJ2-1
ASSQERTSGGLYNEQF
>TRBV4-1|15|TRBJ1-5
ASSQVVTGVGNQPQH
>TRBV20-1|10|TRBJ2-1
SVVGGGNEQF
>TRBV5-1|12|-
ASSIDRGSNIQY
>TRBV18|11|TRBJ2-5
ASQGGGQETQY
>TRBV11-2|15|TRBJ2-6
ASSSYGTHSGANVLT
>TRBV20-1|11|TRBJ2-7
SAPDRAPYEQY
>TRBV12-3/TRBV12-4|11|TRBJ1-1
ASRFDSSTEAF
>TRBV28|10|TRBJ2-6
ASSFGANVLT
>TRBV12-3/TRBV12-4|12|TRBJ2-5
ASSSRSGGQTQY
>TRBV10-3|9|TRBJ2-1
AIRDINEQF
>TRBV12-3/TRBV12-4|15|TRBJ1-1
ASSLSGIATPNTEAF
>TRBV25-1|10|TRBJ2-5
ASSIGVETQY
>TRBV7-9|13|TRBJ2-7
ASSGAGESSYEQY
>TRBV10-3|12|-
AIRELGGSYEQY
>TRBV12-3/TRBV12-4|12|TRBJ2-3
ASSKSQSTDTQY
>TRBV29-1|12|TRBJ1-1
SVEGLGLGAEAF
>TRBV5-5|12|TRBJ1-4
ASSSRAGSEKLF
>TRBV20-1|12|TRBJ1-1
SAGRTGGHPEAF
>TRBV6-1|14|TRBJ1-5
ASSGTPGGSYQPQH
>TRBV3-1|14|TRBJ1-6
ASSQDLVLYNSPLH
>TRBV4-2|12|TRBJ1-4
ASSQDGANEKLF
>TRBV24-1|18|TRBJ2-1
ATSDQRTSGGSIYYNEQF
>TRBV5-1|12|TRBJ1-2
ASSLSTTNYGYT
>TRBV10-3|10|TRBJ2-5
ATGSGAETQY
>TRBV20-1|10|TRBJ1-3
SASSLGNTIY
>TRBV20-1|15|TRBJ2-3
SARSGASGASTDTQY
>TRBV2|16|TRBJ2-6
ASRLPQQEISGANVLT
>TRBV5-1|12|TRBJ2-1
ASSLGTSWGVQF
>TRBV3-1|15|TRBJ2-2
ASSPLTGHENTGELF
>TRBV7-3|12|TRBJ2-7
ASSITGGQSEQY
>TRBV15|13|TRBJ2-5
ATSERLAGAETQY
>TRBV6-5|11|TRBJ2-1
ASSQGQFYEQF
>TRBV20-1|13|TRBJ1-1
SAPLMGQPNTEAF
>TRBV6-1|9|TRBJ1-2
ASSGARGYT
>TRBV7-2|11|TRBJ1-6
ASSGPSRPPLH
>TRBV6-5|13|TRBJ1-2
ASSYLTGGGYGYT
>TRBV12-3/TRBV12-4|11|TRBJ2-1
ASTRDPYNEQF
>TRBV4-1|12|TRBJ1-1
ASSFGTVDTEAF
>TRBV20-1|12|TRBJ2-7
SALRAGAGYEQY
>TRBV10-3|11|TRBJ2-3
AISESEGVAQY
>TRBV5-6|13|TRBJ1-2
ASSFRDGGDYGYT
>TRBV20-1|10|TRBJ2-1
SADGSLNEQF
>TRBV7-2|13|TRBJ2-7
AGSLRDSISYEQY
>TRBV3-1|13|TRBJ2-5
ASSQDQGAWETQY
>TRBV24-1|11|TRBJ2-1
ATSVPRVNEQF
>TRBV5-1|13|TRBJ2-3
ASSPMTRGEDTQY
>TRBV5-5|13|TRBJ2-3
ASSLVIAGSDTQY
>TRBV11-2|12|TRBJ2-7
ASSFGLAVYEQY
>TRBV7-9|12|TRBJ1-1
ASIRGGGNTEAF
>TRBV6-5|17|TRBJ2-3
ASSYSGWASATSTDTQY